These 21 T cell receptor beta chains came from one sample sequenced in a study of shared clonotypes between healthy human individuals. Only in-frame clones appear in the TCRdb table, and some are missing; sequencing was by immunoSEQ multiplex PCR. Of approximately 320,000 clones listed, about nine tenths are singletons. The sample consisted of memory CD8+ T cells sorted from blood. Noted subset: CD45RO+ cells pooled with CCR7-negative TemRA cells. All receptors come from a man younger than 35 in good health.

This rearrangement joins TRBV5-1 to TRBJ2-5; 8 bases are a match to TRBD2. The CDR3 extends over 16 amino acids. CDR1 is SGHRS, CDR2 YFSETQ, per germline. V trimming: 4 bases; J trimming: 6 bases; junction bases outside the gene matches: 14. CDR3 sequence (DNA): TGCGCCAGCAGCCCGAGGGCGGGGGGCTCGTTAAAGACCCAGTACTTC. Amino acid sequence: CASSPRAGGSLKTQYF.

This clone has only a few counts. The same CDR3 can be traced to other DNA sequences in this sample. The chain employs TRBV6-5 and TRBJ2-5; 7 bases fit TRBD2. With 0 bases clipped from V and 1 base from J, the junction kept 2 bases outside the gene matches. This CDR3 comprises 15 residues. From germline, CDR1 is MNHEY and CDR2 SVGAGI. The CDR3 loop reads CASSYSRTSQETQYF. DNA of the CDR3: TGTGCCAGCAGTTACTCCAGGACTAGCCAAGAGACCCAGTACTTC.

Worth noting for this clone: An end of the junction does not agree with germline; a read error may underlie this. CDR3 sequence: CASSLPLSNEQFF. The CDR3 DNA reads TGTGCTAGCAGCTTACCTCTGTCCAATGAGCAGTTCTTC. V gene TRBV7-7 combines with J gene TRBJ2-1; D call uncertain. The CDR3 has 13 amino acids. CDR1 and CDR2 from the germline V gene are SSHAT and FNYEAQ (reference sequence).

This chain joins TRBV4-3 and TRBJ1-1; D call uncertain. Trimming removed 2 bases at V and 3 bases at J, with 13 bases between. In germline, CDR1 is LGHNA, CDR2 YSLEER. This CDR3 comprises 15 residues. The CDR3 DNA reads TGCGCCAGCAGCCAATTTACGGGTGGTGACACTGAAGCTTTCTTT. Protein sequence: CASSQFTGGDTEAFF.

The chain carries TRBV7-6 and TRBJ1-2; the match to TRBD1 covers 11 bases. CDR1 is SGHVS, CDR2 FNYEAQ, per germline. The V gene end was trimmed by 0 bases and the J gene end by 5 bases; junction bases not matched to a gene: 8. CDR3 length: 17 amino acids. The CDR3 region is CASSLAGGQGAYYGYTF. The CDR3 DNA follows: TGTGCCAGCAGCTTAGCAGGAGGACAGGGGGCCTATTATGGCTACACCTTC.

V gene TRBV9 combines with J gene TRBJ2-7; D is unresolved. Trimming took 3 bases from V and 3 from J, leaving 13 bases between them. The CDR3 extends over 14 amino acids. Germline CDR1 SGDLS, CDR2 YYNGEE. As DNA, the CDR3 is TGTGCCAGCAGCGCTGACGGCCTTTTCTACGAGCAGTACTTC. Translated: CASSADGLFYEQYF.

The chain links TRBV11-3 to TRBJ1-5, with 7 bases lining up with TRBD1. With V trimmed by 1 base and J by 4 bases, 10 bases remained unmatched. The CDR3 extends over 17 amino acids. Per germline, CDR1 SGHNT and CDR2 YENEEA. In DNA, the CDR3 is TGTGCCAGCAGCTTAGGGTTGGTAGGGACAGAAAATCAGCCCCAGCATTTT. Its translation: CASSLGLVGTENQPQHF.

Concerning this clone itself: Germline and junction disagree at one end, which may indicate a read error. The chain joins TRBV23-1 to TRBJ1-3; D unclear. TRBV23-1 qualifies as an ORF whose function is uncertain. The CDR3 runs to 9 residues. The CDR3 DNA reads as TGCGTCCCAAGGAGACGATTCCTTTTT. Its translation: CVPRRRFLF.

The V and J genes are TRBV5-1 and TRBJ2-3; no clear D gene. The CDR3 runs 13 residues. From germline, CDR1 is SGHRS and CDR2 YFSETQ. V was trimmed by 0 bases and J by 4 bases, leaving 6 bases between them. The DNA for the CDR3 is TGCGCCAGCAGCTTGGCCCGGGCAGATACGCAGTATTTT. Amino acid sequence: CASSLARADTQYF.

The chain recombines TRBV7-9 with TRBJ2-7, with 9 bases identical to TRBD2. CDR1 is SEHNR and CDR2 is FQNEAQ in the germline V gene (reference sequence). Germline trimming cut 0 bases from V and 0 bases from J; bases unmatched to any gene: 6. The CDR3 runs 17 residues. CDR3 loop: CASSLASGSGSSYEQYF. The CDR3 DNA follows: TGTGCCAGCAGCTTAGCTTCGGGTAGCGGGAGCTCCTACGAGCAGTACTTC. Filled out from reference TRBV7-9 and TRBJ2-7, the complete variable domain reads DTGVSQNPRHKITKRGQNVTFRCDPISEHNRLYWYRQTLGQGPEFLTYFQNEAQLEKSRLLSDRFSAERPKGSFSTLEIQRTEQGDSAMYLCASSLASGSGSSYEQYFGPGTRLTVT.

This chain uses TRBV7-8 with TRBJ1-5, with TRBD1 matching 9 bases. V gave up 4 bases and J gave up 6 bases; unmatched junction bases: 7. CDR1 is SGHVS, CDR2 FQNEAQ, per germline. There are 15 residues in the CDR3. The CDR3 region is CASSWDREFGQPQHF. Written as DNA, the CDR3 is TGTGCCAGCAGCTGGGACAGGGAGTTCGGTCAGCCCCAGCATTTT.

The gene calls are TRBV7-9 and TRBJ2-1; TRBD1 is a possible D gene (5 bases). The CDR3 is made up of 15 amino acids. Germline loops: CDR1 SEHNR, CDR2 FQNEAQ (reference sequence). Trimming cost V 1 base and J 14 bases, with 21 bases left between them. DNA for the CDR3: TGTGCCAGCAGCTTAGAATCCCTGACAGTCGACTTGGAGTTCTTC. Residues: CASSLESLTVDLEFF.

J is TRBJ1-2 and V is TRBV5-1; D is unresolved. Trimming pared 4 bases from V and 8 bases from J, leaving 12 bases between. The CDR3 is 12 residues long. Per the germline V gene, CDR1 is SGHRS and CDR2 is YFSETQ. CDR3: CASSGLFYGYTF. The DNA for the CDR3 is TGCGCCAGCAGCGGCCTCTTCTACGGCTACACCTTC.

The V gene is TRBV5-1, the J gene TRBJ2-1; a weak D match, TRBD2 (5 bases). Germline loops: CDR1 SGHRS, CDR2 YFSETQ. Trimming took 5 bases from V and 5 from J, leaving 11 bases between them. The CDR3 totals 13 residues. CDR3 sequence (DNA): TGCGCCAGCAGGCCCAGCGGTGACAATGAGCAGTTCTTC. This gives the protein CASRPSGDNEQFF.

The V and J genes are TRBV6-5 and TRBJ1-6, with 8 bases lining up with TRBD1. This CDR3 is 15 amino acids long. Germline V gives CDR1 MNHEY, CDR2 SVGAGI. The V gene end was trimmed by 6 bases and the J gene end by 4 bases; junction bases not matched to a gene: 5. CDR3 coding DNA: TGTGCCAGCAGCACCGACAGGGGATATAATTCACCCCTCCACTTT. Amino acid sequence: CASSTDRGYNSPLHF.

The chain has TRBV7-9 and TRBJ1-6; D is uncertain. The V gene lost 1 base and the J gene lost 0 bases, with 10 bases spanning the gap. CDR1 and CDR2 (germline): SEHNR, FQNEAQ (reference sequence). This CDR3 is 17 amino acids long. CDR3 coding DNA: TGTGCCAGCAGCTTAGTACTGGACCTCTCCTATAATTCACCCCTCCACTTT. Translated: CASSLVLDLSYNSPLHF.

The genes are TRBV5-4 and TRBJ2-5, with D possibly matching TRBD2 (5 bases). The CDR3 spans 14 residues. Per germline, CDR1 SGHNT and CDR2 YYREEE (reference sequence). V was cut by 4 bases and J by 1 base, with 11 bases left in between. The CDR3 DNA is TGTGCCAGCAGCCACGGAGGATTCCAAGAGACCCAGTACTTC. It codes for CASSHGGFQETQYF.

The chain uses TRBV11-2 and TRBJ1-1; tentatively, D is TRBD1 (6 bases). The CDR3 has 16 amino acids. V dropped 2 bases and J dropped 4 bases, with 17 bases sitting between them. Per the germline V gene, CDR1 is SGHAT and CDR2 is FQNNGV. CDR3 nucleotide sequence: TGTGCCAGCAGCTTACCCTCGGTCGGGGGCCTCACTGAAGCTTTCTTT. Amino acid sequence: CASSLPSVGGLTEAFF.

The rearrangement uses TRBV7-9 and TRBJ1-1; D is uncertain. Trimming shortened V by 1 base and J by 7 bases, and 10 bases separated the two germline ends. Germline assignment: CDR1 SEHNR and CDR2 FQNEAQ (reference sequence). The CDR3 is 13 residues long. CDR3 amino acids: CASSLVPRVEAFF. CDR3 coding DNA: TGTGCCAGCAGCTTAGTGCCCCGGGTTGAAGCTTTCTTT.

Here the CDR3 reads CASSYLPRTEQYF. Written as DNA, the CDR3 is TGTGCCAGCAGTTACCTTCCTCGGACAGAGCAGTACTTC. This rearrangement joins TRBV6-5 to TRBJ2-7; tentatively, D is TRBD1 (5 bases). The CDR3 is made up of 13 amino acids. Germline assignment: CDR1 MNHEY and CDR2 SVGAGI. The V end was cut by 2 bases, the J end by 7 bases, with 12 bases between.

V is TRBV12-5 and J is TRBJ2-2; 14 nucleotides line up with TRBD2. The ends lost 6 bases at V and 6 bases at J; junction bases unmatched: 6. Germline assignment: CDR1 LGHNT and CDR2 FRNRAP. The CDR3 spans 16 residues. The CDR3 spells CASGSGTSGRSGELFF. The DNA for the CDR3 is TGTGCTAGTGGCTCCGGGACTAGCGGGAGATCCGGGGAGCTGTTTTTT.